The 21 T cell receptor beta chains listed next were all sequenced from one sample in a study of graft-versus-host responses after intestinal transplantation. The repertoire was sequenced with immunoSEQ multiplex PCR; TCRdb's copy has only in-frame clones and lacks some. The repertoire includes 90,000 to 120,000 clones, about 90% of them detected once, and approximately 0.97% sits in the top ten. These receptors' antigens are unknown. The material was unstimulated CD4+ T cells sorted from spleen or lymph node cells, obtained before intestinal transplant. The receptor set was obtained from a human donor who received an intestinal transplant.

Only one count was recorded for this clone. CDR3 residues: CASSQEGGTTDTQYF. CDR3 coding DNA: TGCGCCAGCAGCCAAGAGGGCGGGACCACAGATACGCAGTATTTT. The chain has TRBV4-1 and TRBJ2-3; D may be TRBD2 (6 bases). CDR3 length: 15 residues. Trimming removed 0 bases from V and 2 bases from J, with 9 bases in between. Germline V lookup: CDR1 MGHRA, CDR2 YSYEKL.

The chain joins TRBV7-3 to TRBJ1-1; D might be TRBD1 (5 bases). Germline V gene lookup returns CDR1 SGHTA and CDR2 FQGTGA. Trimming removed 0 bases at V and 0 bases at J, with 11 bases between. The CDR3 is 16 residues long. CDR3 amino acids: CASSLTGAGMNTEAFF. The CDR3 DNA reads TGTGCCAGCAGCTTAACAGGGGCAGGGATGAACACTGAAGCTTTCTTT.

The chain carries TRBV30 and TRBJ2-2; D is ambiguous. CDR1 and CDR2 from the germline V gene are GTSNPN and SVGIG (reference sequence). This CDR3 has 14 residues. Trimming took 1 base from V and 0 from J, leaving 6 bases between them. The CDR3, as DNA: TGTGCCTGGAGTGCGTTGTCGAACACCGGGGAGCTGTTTTTT. Amino acid sequence: CAWSALSNTGELFF.

This chain uses TRBV10-2 with TRBJ2-1; 10 bases align to TRBD2. CDR1 and CDR2 (germline): WSHSY, SAAADI. Trimming at V came to 2 bases and at J to 13 bases, leaving 5 bases not matched to a gene. The CDR3 has 13 amino acids. The CDR3: CASSETSGATQFF. CDR3 sequence (DNA): TGCGCCAGCAGTGAGACTAGCGGGGCCACCCAGTTCTTC.

The J gene is TRBJ1-5, the V gene TRBV14; no clear D. The CDR3 is 15 residues long. Per the germline V gene, CDR1 is SGHDN and CDR2 is FVKESK. Between the trimmed V and J ends, which lost 1 base and 3 bases, there was a span of 10 bases. The CDR3 bases are TGTGCCAGCAGCCAAGGCCCCGAACCCAATCAGCCCCAGCATTTT. Translation gives CASSQGPEPNQPQHF.

In this sample, this clone turned up once. Because the CDR3's place on the DNA is in doubt, the DNA is left out and the CDR3 is given as listed by TCRdb. V usage is TRBV21-1 and J usage is TRBJ2-2; TRBD1 is the table's D call, not checked against the DNA. TRBV21-1 is a recognized pseudogene. The CDR3 has 16 amino acids, counting both end residues. The CDR3 sequence is CASSKVWAGGTGELFF.

The CDR3 protein is CASSVRGAATEAFF. The CDR3 coding sequence is TGCGCCAGCAGCGTCAGGGGTGCCGCGACTGAAGCTTTCTTT. The chain uses TRBV5-1 and TRBJ1-1; D possibly corresponds to TRBD1 (6 bases). The CDR3 totals 14 residues. The V end lost 4 bases, the J end lost 5 bases, and 15 bases lay between the germline ends. From germline, CDR1 is SGHRS and CDR2 YFSETQ.

This clone was detected a few times. The chain is built from TRBV2 and TRBJ2-7, with 7 bases matching TRBD1. Germline trimming cut 6 bases from V and 2 bases from J; bases unmatched to any gene: 4. Germline V lookup: CDR1 SNHLY, CDR2 FYNNEI. The CDR3 length is 13 residues. This CDR3 reads CASRTGFPYEQYF. The CDR3 coding sequence is TGTGCCAGCAGGACAGGGTTCCCCTACGAGCAGTACTTC.

The rearrangement links TRBV18 to TRBJ2-1; TRBD1 aligns across 10 bases. Germline V gene data show CDR1 as KGHSH and CDR2 as LQKENI. This CDR3 comprises 15 residues. The J segment lost 6 bases and the V segment lost 4 bases, leaving 6 bases of the junction unmatched. The CDR3 region has the DNA TGTGCCAGCTCACTGGGGACAGGGGATGTCAATGAGCAGTTCTTC. This gives the protein CASSLGTGDVNEQFF.

This chain connects TRBV2 to TRBJ2-7, with TRBD1 matching over 7 bases. V shed 4 bases and J 3 bases; nucleotides not matched to a gene: 6. The CDR3 totals 14 residues. Per the germline V gene, CDR1 is SNHLY and CDR2 is FYNNEI. This chain's CDR3 is CASSGQGQFYEQYF. Written as DNA, the CDR3 is TGTGCCAGCAGTGGACAGGGACAATTCTACGAGCAGTACTTC.

The V gene is TRBV11-2, the J gene TRBJ1-4, with TRBD1 matching 9 bases. Trimming cost V 2 bases and J 8 bases; bases outside gene matches: 9. Germline lookup yields CDR1 SGHAT and CDR2 FQNNGV. The CDR3 consists of 16 residues. The CDR3, as DNA: TGTGCCAGCAGCTTAAACGGACAGGGGTTGCGAGAAAAACTGTTTTTT. Translated, it gives CASSLNGQGLREKLFF.

The gene calls are TRBV30 and TRBJ2-3, with a possible D match to TRBD1 (6 bases). Trimming removed 8 bases from V and 5 bases from J, with 11 bases in between. The length of the CDR3 is 11 residues. Germline V CDR1 and CDR2: GTSNPN, SVGIG (reference sequence). CDR3 protein: CAGSRGDTQYF. The CDR3 DNA is TGTGCCGGCTCCAGGGGAGATACGCAGTATTTT.

The chain uses TRBV5-1 and TRBJ2-2, with D maybe TRBD2 (6 bases). Germline values: CDR1 SGHRS, CDR2 YFSETQ. The CDR3 is made up of 16 amino acids. Trimming took 5 bases from V and 0 from J, leaving 14 bases between them. In DNA form, the CDR3 reads TGCGCCAGCAGGTATAGCGGAGGATCGAACACCGGGGAGCTGTTTTTT. Its protein is CASRYSGGSNTGELFF.

This chain connects TRBV19 to TRBJ1-6; 9 bases map to TRBD1. Germline CDR1 reads LNHDA; CDR2 reads SQIVND (reference sequence). CDR3 length: 15 residues. V lost 3 bases, J lost 8 bases, and 5 bases stayed unmatched. The CDR3 sequence is CASSIGQGKDSPLHF. CDR3 DNA: TGTGCCAGTAGTATCGGACAGGGGAAGGATTCACCCCTCCACTTT.

This clone was recorded once. The CDR3 is CASSGRDDGYTF. CDR3 nucleotides: TGTGCCAGCAGCGGGCGAGACGATGGCTACACCTTC. V usage is TRBV21-1 and J usage is TRBJ1-2; TRBD1 reflects the table's D call only, with no check against the DNA. TRBV21-1 is shown as a pseudogene. The CDR3 contains 12 residues.

The chain carries TRBV6-6 and TRBJ1-2, with D uncertain. The V gene's germline CDR1 is MNHNY and CDR2 SVGAGI (reference sequence). V was shortened by 2 bases and J by 0 bases, with 10 bases between the two germline ends. The CDR3 length is 15 residues. Here the CDR3 DNA reads TGTGCCAGCAGTTACACCGGGCTATCTAACTATGGCTACACCTTC. This encodes CASSYTGLSNYGYTF.

V usage is TRBV6-1 and J usage is TRBJ2-5; 7 nucleotides align to TRBD1. The J call may be mistaken, given a closer DNA end match to TRBJ2-7. The CDR3 covers 15 residues. Germline assignment: CDR1 MNHNS and CDR2 SASEGT. CDR3 amino acids: CASSELVTGTYEQYF. CDR3 DNA: TGTGCCAGCAGTGAACTTGTGACAGGGACCTACGAGCAGTACTTC.

The chain joins TRBV6-1 to TRBJ1-1; the D is unclear. Germline CDR1 MNHNS, CDR2 SASEGT. V lost 5 bases, J lost 0 bases, and 10 bases lay in between. The length of the CDR3 is 14 residues. The CDR3 loop is CASSQQTMNTEAFF. The CDR3 nucleotides read TGTGCCAGCAGTCAACAGACCATGAACACTGAAGCTTTCTTT.

The chain links TRBV6-4 to TRBJ2-7; D is uncertain. Germline CDR1 reads MRHNA; CDR2 reads SNTAGT. V was pared by 7 bases and J by 5 bases, with 12 bases between. The CDR3 runs to 12 residues. The CDR3 spells CASNQRLNEQYF. The CDR3 DNA reads as TGTGCCAGCAACCAACGATTAAACGAGCAGTACTTC.

The chain links TRBV2 to TRBJ1-4; maybe TRBD1 (6 bases). The V end was cut by 5 bases, the J end by 8 bases, with 12 bases between. Germline values: CDR1 SNHLY, CDR2 FYNNEI. This CDR3 is built from 13 residues. The chain's CDR3 is CASSPTGNEKLFF. The CDR3 DNA is TGTGCCAGCAGTCCCACAGGGAACGAAAAACTGTTTTTT.

The chain links TRBV6-5 to TRBJ2-1; TRBD1 matches 9 bases. V gave up 2 bases and J gave up 7 bases; unmatched junction bases: 6. Germline V gives CDR1 MNHEY, CDR2 SVGAGI. The CDR3 runs 15 residues. The DNA of the CDR3 is TGTGCCAGCAGTTACACCGGACAGGGGAGTAATGAGCAGTTCTTC. This codes for CASSYTGQGSNEQFF.